Only a few counts were recorded for the clone carrying this TCR beta chain. TCRdb re-derived calls from the 5' RACE reads in MiXCR, one entry per CDR3 protein. The data show 460,000 or so distinct CDR3 sequences, approximately 14% seen once. The CDR3 totals 13 residues. V shed 4 bases, J shed 9 bases, and the junction held 7 bases outside the gene matches. CDR1 and CDR2 from the germline V gene are LGHDT and YNNKEL (reference sequence). This record belongs to a study of identical twins. These same records also appear under a second study, on yellow fever vaccine responses in identical twins.

The clonotype comes from a young woman in good health. The specimen was CD4+ T cells sorted from blood. V usage is TRBV3-1 and J usage is TRBJ2-5, with 8 bases aligning to TRBD2. The CDR3 coding sequence is TGTGCCAGCAGCCCTACTAGCGGAGGGGCCCAGTACTTC. Amino acid sequence: CASSPTSGGAQYF.